This T cell receptor beta chain stems from a study of blood T cell repertoires in COVID-19. Study background: Acute-phase and convalescent COVID-19 samples originated in the United States, Italy and Spain. T cells, B-cell-depleted T cells, or PBMCs provided the cDNA or gDNA that served as material.

The junction had 7 bases not matched to a gene; V was cut back by 4 bases and J by 1 base. In germline, CDR1 is SGHRS, CDR2 YFSETQ. This CDR3 spans 15 amino acids. The repertoire was sequenced with immunoSEQ multiplex PCR; TCRdb's copy has only in-frame clones and lacks some. The data contain around 190,000 clones, about four fifths of them singletons. The sequence derives from a woman between 40 and 50 years old with COVID-19, enrolled during active disease. This chain joins TRBV5-1 and TRBJ2-7; TRBD1 matches 8 bases. Sequencing was performed on peripheral blood. DNA of the CDR3: TGCGCCAGCAGCGAAACGACAGGGGTGTCCTACGAGCAGTACTTC. It specifies CASSETTGVSYEQYF. Full variable domain (remainder filled in from reference TRBV5-1 and TRBJ2-7): KAGVTQTPRYLIKTRGQQVTLSCSPISGHRSVSWYQQTPGQGLQFLFEYFSETQRNKGNFPGRFSGRQFSNSRSEMNVSTLELGDSALYLCASSETTGVSYEQYFGPGTRLTVT.